Each of the 18 T cell receptor beta chains below was sequenced from the same sample in a study of shared T cell receptors in the human thymus (dated by TCRdb to about 2021). The protocol used for the library was the immunoSEQ multiplex PCR assay. TCRdb's version of the immuneACCESS table is confined to in-frame rearrangements and falls short of the full clone set. An unresolved V gene accounts for under half of the shortfall where checked; the remainder is of unknown origin. For this sample there are about 380,000 clones; 95% appear just once. Of the sample, 0.015% to 0.025% falls within the top ten clones. Material: thymocytes. The receptors come from a human donor.

This chain links TRBV19 with TRBJ2-1; D unresolved. CDR1 is LNHDA and CDR2 is SQIVND in the germline V gene (reference sequence). The CDR3 loop spans 12 amino acids. With 1 base removed from V and 6 bases from J, the gap between germline ends came to 4 bases. As DNA, the CDR3 is TGTGCCAGTAGTATAGGCGGCAATGAGCAGTTCTTC. Translated: CASSIGGNEQFF.

The genes are TRBV27 and TRBJ1-1, with TRBD1 as a possible D gene (6 bases). The CDR3 has 15 amino acids. Trimming shortened V by 5 bases and J by 4 bases, and 17 bases separated the two germline ends. From germline, CDR1 is MNHEY and CDR2 SMNVEV (reference sequence). CDR3 residues: CASSGTGRCITEAFF. The CDR3 coding sequence is TGTGCCAGCAGTGGAACAGGGAGGTGTATCACTGAAGCTTTCTTT.

This chain links TRBV4-3 with TRBJ1-2; D uncertain. Trimming removed 3 bases from V and 0 bases from J, with 20 bases in between. This CDR3 comprises 18 residues. Germline CDR1 and CDR2: LGHNA and YSLEER. The CDR3 here is CASSHRRKRNPTNYGYTF. The CDR3 coding sequence is TGCGCCAGCAGCCATAGAAGGAAGCGAAACCCAACTAACTATGGCTACACCTTC.

CDR3 protein: CASSEGREQFF. CDR3 in DNA: TGCGCCAGCAGTGAGGGCCGTGAGCAGTTCTTC. V usage is TRBV10-2 and J usage is TRBJ2-1, with unresolved D. CDR1 and CDR2 (germline): WSHSY, SAAADI. V was shortened by 2 bases and J by 9 bases, with 5 bases between the two germline ends. CDR3 length: 11 residues.

Notes on this clone: The junction and the germline gene differ at one end; a read error may be behind it. Other DNA sequences within the sample encode an identical CDR3. The J gene is TRBJ1-1, the V gene TRBV28, with D perhaps TRBD1 (6 bases). CDR1 is MDHEN and CDR2 is SYDVKM in the germline V gene. The CDR3 is 14 amino acids. CDR3 coding DNA: TGCGCCAGCAGTTTCCGGGACAAGAACACTGAAGCTTTCTTT. Protein sequence: CASSFRDKNTEAFF.

The J gene is TRBJ1-3, the V gene TRBV28; D is possibly TRBD1 (6 bases). From germline, CDR1 is MDHEN and CDR2 SYDVKM. The V gene lost 2 bases and the J gene lost 7 bases, with 12 bases spanning the gap. This CDR3 comprises 14 residues. Here the CDR3 reads CASSLQGSPNTIYF. In nucleotides, the CDR3 is TGTGCCAGCAGTTTACAGGGGAGTCCGAACACCATATATTTT.

V usage is TRBV28 and J usage is TRBJ1-1, with D uncertain. The CDR3 sequence is 14 residues long. Deletions cut 6 bases from V and 1 base from J, with 12 bases between. Germline V gives CDR1 MDHEN, CDR2 SYDVKM. The CDR3 loop reads CASSPGRRNTEAFF. CDR3 sequence (DNA): TGTGCCAGCAGCCCCGGTCGGAGGAACACTGAAGCTTTCTTT. Supplemented by reference TRBV28 and TRBJ1-1, the full variable domain reads DVKVTQSSRYLVKRTGEKVFLECVQDMDHENMFWYRQDPGLGLRLIYFSYDVKMKEKGDIPEGYSVSREKKERFSLILESASTNQTSMYLCASSPGRRNTEAFFGQGTRLTVV.

The chain combines TRBV5-1 with TRBJ2-5; perhaps TRBD2 as D (7 bases). This CDR3 is built from 13 residues. CDR1 and CDR2 from the germline V gene are SGHRS and YFSETQ. V lost 9 bases and J lost 5, with 17 bases in between. CDR3 bases: TGCGCCAACCGACGCGGGGGCTGGGAGACCCAGTACTTC. Amino acid sequence: CANRRGGWETQYF.

A single count supports this clone. The chain recombines TRBV2 with TRBJ2-7; tentatively, D is TRBD2 (6 bases). Germline V lookup: CDR1 SNHLY, CDR2 FYNNEI. This CDR3 is built from 15 residues. The V gene lost 2 bases and the J gene lost 3 bases, with 14 bases spanning the gap. CDR3 region: CASSEKTSRRYEQYF. The DNA for the CDR3 is TGTGCCAGCAGTGAAAAAACTAGCAGGCGCTACGAGCAGTACTTC.

Remarks on this clone: Within the sample, other DNA sequences also encode this same CDR3. The CDR3 region is CASSLGGNTEAFF. The CDR3 bases are TGTGCCAGCAGTTTAGGAGGGAACACTGAAGCTTTCTTT. The chain joins TRBV27 to TRBJ1-1; no clear D gene. Trimming cost V 2 bases and J 1 base, with 5 bases left between them. This CDR3 spans 13 amino acids. The V gene's germline CDR1 is MNHEY and CDR2 SMNVEV (reference sequence).

This clone was observed a single time. The chain employs TRBV6-1 and TRBJ1-4, with D hard to call. Germline V gives CDR1 MNHNS, CDR2 SASEGT. The CDR3 loop spans 13 amino acids. Trimming stripped 8 bases from V and 4 bases from J, with 11 bases between. The CDR3 coding sequence is TGTGCCAGCTTGAGGCAGCTTAATGAAAAACTGTTTTTT. Its protein product is CASLRQLNEKLFF.

The chain couples TRBV28 to TRBJ2-1, with no clear D. Trimming left V 6 bases short and J 5 bases short, with 17 bases between. This CDR3 has 15 residues. Germline values: CDR1 MDHEN, CDR2 SYDVKM. CDR3 loop: CASRVPGRNNNEQFF. The DNA for the CDR3 is TGTGCCAGCAGAGTCCCAGGAAGGAACAACAATGAGCAGTTCTTC.

This clone has just one count. The chain joins TRBV7-2 to TRBJ2-7; tentatively, D is TRBD2 (6 bases). Germline values: CDR1 SGHTA, CDR2 FQGNSA. The CDR3 length is 16 residues. Trimming cost V 5 bases and J 0 bases, with 17 bases left between them. The CDR3 region is CASSLRLETSSYEQYF. The CDR3 DNA is TGTGCCAGCAGCCTCCGACTAGAGACTAGCTCCTACGAGCAGTACTTC.

The gene calls are TRBV5-5 and TRBJ1-2; no definite D call. This CDR3 has 12 amino acids. From germline, CDR1 is SGHKS and CDR2 YYEKEE (reference sequence). The V and J ends lost 0 bases and 13 bases respectively, with 13 bases between them. The CDR3 DNA reads TGTGCCAGCAGCTTGGGGCAGGTTATGTTCACCTTC. Translating gives CASSLGQVMFTF.

This clone was seen a single time. The chain couples TRBV5-1 to TRBJ1-2; no clear D. This CDR3 comprises 13 residues. CDR1 is SGHRS, CDR2 YFSETQ, per germline. V lost 4 bases, J lost 6 bases, and 13 bases lay in between. CDR3 coding DNA: TGCGCCAGCAGCGCGTCAGCAGGAAATGGCTACACCTTC. Its protein is CASSASAGNGYTF.

V gene TRBV7-6 combines with J gene TRBJ1-5, with 9 bases that match TRBD1. This CDR3 contains 15 residues. After removal of 1 base from V and 7 bases from J, the junction contained 5 bases not matched to a gene. Per the germline V gene, CDR1 is SGHVS and CDR2 is FNYEAQ. CDR3 loop: CASSLGDRVNQPQHF. In DNA form, the CDR3 reads TGTGCCAGCAGCTTAGGGGACAGGGTTAACCAGCCCCAGCATTTT.

V and J are TRBV2 and TRBJ1-1; D is ambiguous. The ends were cut back, 4 bases at V and 5 bases at J, with 14 bases in the middle. This CDR3 comprises 14 residues. Germline loops: CDR1 SNHLY, CDR2 FYNNEI. The CDR3 sequence: CASSATGTPTEAFF. In DNA form, the CDR3 reads TGTGCCAGCAGTGCGACCGGCACCCCAACTGAAGCTTTCTTT.

The rearrangement links TRBV19 to TRBJ1-5, with D possibly TRBD1 on 5 matching bases. V gave up 3 bases and J gave up 1 base, with 10 bases separating them. Germline assignment: CDR1 LNHDA and CDR2 SQIVND (reference sequence). The CDR3 contains 15 residues. The CDR3 sequence: CASSMEGRSNQPQHF. For the CDR3, the DNA is TGTGCCAGTAGTATGGAGGGGAGAAGCAATCAGCCCCAGCATTTT.